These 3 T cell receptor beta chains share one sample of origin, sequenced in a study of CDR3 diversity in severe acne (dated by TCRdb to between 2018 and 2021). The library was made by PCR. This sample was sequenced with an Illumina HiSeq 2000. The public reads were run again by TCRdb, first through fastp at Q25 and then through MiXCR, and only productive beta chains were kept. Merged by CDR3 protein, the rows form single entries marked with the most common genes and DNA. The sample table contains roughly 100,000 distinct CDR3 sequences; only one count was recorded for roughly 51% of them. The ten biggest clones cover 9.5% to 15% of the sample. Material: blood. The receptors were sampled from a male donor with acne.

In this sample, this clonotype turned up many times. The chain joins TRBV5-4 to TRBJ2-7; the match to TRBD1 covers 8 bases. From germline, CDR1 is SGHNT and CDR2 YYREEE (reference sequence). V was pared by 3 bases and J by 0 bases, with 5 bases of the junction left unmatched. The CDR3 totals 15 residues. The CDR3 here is CASSWRDRSSYEQYF. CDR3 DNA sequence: TGTGCCAGCAGCTGGAGGGACAGGAGCTCCTACGAGCAGTACTTC.

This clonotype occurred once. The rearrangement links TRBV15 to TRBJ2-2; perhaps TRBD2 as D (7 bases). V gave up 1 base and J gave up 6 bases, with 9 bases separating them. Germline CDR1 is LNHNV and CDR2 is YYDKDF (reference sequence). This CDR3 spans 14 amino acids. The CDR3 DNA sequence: TGTGCCACCAGCAGAGTGGGGGGGCCCGGGGAGCTGTTTTTT. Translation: CATSRVGGPGELFF. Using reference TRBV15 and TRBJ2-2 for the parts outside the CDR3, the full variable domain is DAMVIQNPRYQVTQFGKPVTLSCSQTLNHNVMYWYQQKSSQAPKLLFHYYDKDFNNEADTPDNFQSRRPNTSFCFLDIRSPGLGDTAMYLCATSRVGGPGELFFGEGSRLTVL.

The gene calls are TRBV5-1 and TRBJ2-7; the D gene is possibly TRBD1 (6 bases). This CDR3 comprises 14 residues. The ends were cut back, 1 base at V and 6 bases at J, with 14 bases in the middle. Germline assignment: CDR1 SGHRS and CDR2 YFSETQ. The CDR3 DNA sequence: TGCGCCAGCAGCTTGTACAGGGTACAAGGCGAGCAGTACTTC. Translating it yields CASSLYRVQGEQYF. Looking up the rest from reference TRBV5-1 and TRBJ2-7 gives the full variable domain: KAGVTQTPRYLIKTRGQQVTLSCSPISGHRSVSWYQQTPGQGLQFLFEYFSETQRNKGNFPGRFSGRQFSNSRSEMNVSTLELGDSALYLCASSLYRVQGEQYFGPGTRLTVT.